One T cell receptor beta chain is described in this entry. Its antigen is still unknown. This sample is drawn from a study of T cell responses to AZD1222 COVID-19 vaccine. Study findings and constraints: Once two AZD1222 doses were given, Spike-specific TCR breadth and depth went up. Seropositive status at baseline applied to only five or six AZD1222 recipients. In the spike-specific TCR repertoire, nearly half reportedly target unmutated variant regions.

The repertoire was sequenced with immunoSEQ multiplex PCR; TCRdb's copy has only in-frame clones and lacks some. Here the sample spans some 80,000 clones, about 87% being singletons. CDR3 length: 13 residues. Deletions cut 5 bases from V and 2 bases from J, with 7 bases between. The germline V gene has CDR1 MRHNA and CDR2 SNTAGT. The chain has TRBV6-4 and TRBJ2-1, with unresolved D. The TCR sequence derives from an adult who received the MenACWY meningococcal vaccine as a control. The sample here was peripheral blood, taken 28 days after the second dose of the MenACWY control vaccine. Written as DNA, the CDR3 is TGTGCCAGCAGTATCTCCGCCTACAATGAGCAGTTCTTC. Protein: CASSISAYNEQFF.